This TCR beta chain was recorded in a study of blood T cell repertoires in COVID-19. Study-wide background: The origin of the acute and convalescent COVID-19 samples was the United States, Italy and Spain. Sources were T cells, B-cell-depleted T cells, or PBMCs; the material itself was cDNA or gDNA.

In the authors' methods: From reference gene primer amplification, estimates of nucleated cell counts were derived. TCRdb's copy holds only in-frame clones and misses some; the assay was immunoSEQ multiplex PCR. V and J calls and clone size come straight from that table; D and trimming were deduced from the DNA. The table includes 100,000 to 150,000 clones, roughly 90% detected once. The CDR3 has 21 amino acids. Unmatched junction bases numbered 18, after V lost 0 bases and J lost 0 bases. Per the germline V gene, CDR1 is GTSNPN and CDR2 is SVGIG (reference sequence). This clone came up once. This chain links TRBV30 with TRBJ2-2; 8 bases map to TRBD2. This clonotype was obtained from a man between 45 and 60 years old with active or convalescent COVID-19. Sequenced input: peripheral blood. Here the CDR3 reads CAWSVPLRGAREDANTGELFF. The CDR3 DNA follows: TGTGCCTGGAGTGTACCATTGCGGGGGGCGCGGGAGGACGCGAACACCGGGGAGCTGTTTTTT.